This T cell receptor beta chain was identified in a study of cytomegalovirus exposure and HLA in healthy donors. The study's findings and limits: Most TCRs appeared rarely, but some public TCRs recurred in many donors.

A word on this clone: Its antigen is not known.

This CDR3 spans 19 amino acids. The V gene lost 4 bases and the J gene lost 6 bases, with 28 bases spanning the gap. Germline CDR1 and CDR2: SGDLS and YYNGEE. Method: immunoSEQ multiplex PCR; TCRdb's copy keeps in-frame clones and lacks some. The profile shows 95,000 to 150,000 clones, about 88% of them singletons. Sample: PBMCs. The origin of this receptor is a woman under 30 in good health and CMV-seronegative. The rearrangement links TRBV9 to TRBJ2-2; a weak D match, TRBD2 (8 bases). CDR3 in amino acids: CASSPPGGQQGGRPGELFF. The CDR3 DNA is TGTGCCAGCAGCCCCCCGGGGGGACAGCAGGGCGGGAGGCCCGGGGAGCTGTTTTTT.